Presented here are 26 T cell receptor beta chains from one specimen sequenced in a study of CD8+ T cells in alopecia areata. cDNA serving as the sequencing template came from extracted, reverse transcribed RNA. Produced via immunoSEQ multiplex PCR; TCRdb's table is partial and in-frame only. The sample contains hundreds of thousands of clones, around two thirds of which appear only once. Sequenced material: CD4+ T cells sorted from blood, taken at week 0. These TCRs come from a human donor with alopecia areata.

The CDR3 DNA is TGCATGGCGGGGGCTAATTATGGAGATACGCAGTATTTT. Encoded protein: CMAGANYGDTQYF. V gene TRBV29-1 combines with J gene TRBJ2-3; possible D gene TRBD2, 7 bases. The germline gives CDR1 SQVTM, CDR2 ANQGSEA. The CDR3 length is 13 residues.

The chain recombines TRBV15 with TRBJ2-7, with D possibly TRBD1 on 5 matching bases. The V gene lost 0 bases and the J gene lost 7 bases, with 13 bases spanning the gap. In germline, CDR1 is LNHNV, CDR2 YYDKDF (reference sequence). This CDR3 is built from 14 residues. The CDR3, as DNA: TGTGCCACCAGCAGAGATGGGTCAGGGCGGGAGCAGTACTTC. Translated, it gives CATSRDGSGREQYF.

The chain has TRBV6-5 and TRBJ1-1; D remains unclear. CDR3 length equals 13 residues. Germline CDR1 and CDR2: MNHEY and SVGAGI. V dropped 0 bases and J dropped 3 bases, with 5 bases sitting between them. DNA of the CDR3: TGTGCCAGCAGTTACTCGAAGTACACTGAAGCTTTCTTT. Its translation is CASSYSKYTEAFF.

This clone was counted between two and nine times. V and J are TRBV10-3 and TRBJ2-3; weak D call: TRBD2 (6 bases). This CDR3 is 15 amino acids long. Germline-derived CDR1 and CDR2 are ENHRY and SYGVKD. The V and J ends lost 6 bases and 1 base respectively, with 14 bases between them. The CDR3 is CAISPGTLGTDTQYF. CDR3 DNA sequence: TGTGCCATCAGCCCTGGGACTCTCGGCACAGATACGCAGTATTTT.

This clone was seen a single time. In nucleotides, the CDR3 is TGCAGCGTTGTTACCGAGCGGGGGGTCGGTCAAGCTTTCTTT. Amino acids: CSVVTERGVGQAFF. This chain links TRBV29-1 with TRBJ1-1, with D tentatively TRBD1 (5 bases). There are 14 residues in the CDR3. Trimming stripped 4 bases from V and 9 bases from J, with 21 bases between. Germline lookup yields CDR1 SQVTM and CDR2 ANQGSEA.

This clone was seen a handful of times. This specimen includes other DNA sequences encoding the same CDR3. The CDR3: CASSRGTDTQYF. DNA for the CDR3: TGTGCCAGCAGCAGGGGAACAGATACGCAGTATTTT. This sequence joins TRBV25-1 and TRBJ2-3, with D possibly matching TRBD1 (6 bases). The CDR3 is 12 residues long. In germline, CDR1 is MGHDK, CDR2 SYGVNS. Trimming cost V 6 bases and J 3 bases, with 7 bases left between them.

The chain joins TRBV30 to TRBJ1-2; 8 bases match TRBD1. The germline CDR1 and CDR2 sequences are GTSNPN and SVGIG (reference sequence). Trimming at V came to 1 base and at J to 8 bases, leaving 9 bases not matched to a gene. The CDR3 has 14 residues. CDR3 sequence reads: CAWSAMTGAVGYTF. The CDR3 DNA follows: TGTGCCTGGAGTGCCATGACAGGGGCAGTCGGCTACACCTTC. Based on the CDR3 plus reference TRBV30 and TRBJ1-2, the full variable domain is SQTIHQWPATLVQPVGSPLSLECTVEGTSNPNLYWYRQAAGRGLQLLFYSVGIGQISSEVPQNLSASRPQDRQFILSSKKLLLSDSGFYLCAWSAMTGAVGYTFGSGTRLTVV.

The V gene is TRBV29-1, the J gene TRBJ1-4; no firm D call. CDR1 and CDR2 from the germline V gene are SQVTM and ANQGSEA. This CDR3 comprises 13 residues. V gave up 4 bases and J gave up 8 bases, with 14 bases separating them. The CDR3: CSVAWEGGEKLFF. The CDR3 DNA reads TGCAGCGTTGCATGGGAGGGCGGCGAAAAACTGTTTTTT.

The V gene is TRBV5-1, the J gene TRBJ2-3; TRBD2 aligns across 9 bases. The germline CDR1 and CDR2 sequences are SGHRS and YFSETQ. V trimming: 4 bases; J trimming: 6 bases; junction bases outside the gene matches: 6. The CDR3 is 14 residues long. The DNA of the CDR3 is TGCGCCAGCAGCATGGGACTAGCCGTTGATACGCAGTATTTT. Its translation is CASSMGLAVDTQYF.

This clone was seen more than once but under ten times. An end of the junction does not agree with germline; a read error may underlie this. The chain links TRBV10-3 to TRBJ1-2; 10 bases are a match to TRBD1. From germline, CDR1 is ENHRY and CDR2 SYGVKD. This CDR3 has 15 residues. The CDR3 region is CASSSTGGPTVGYTF. For the CDR3, the DNA is TGTGCCAGCAGTTCGACAGGGGGCCCAACGGTTGGCTACACCTTC.

The rearrangement uses TRBV5-1 and TRBJ2-5, with D unclear. Trimming cost V 4 bases and J 5 bases, with 18 bases left between them. Germline-derived CDR1 and CDR2 are SGHRS and YFSETQ. This CDR3 contains 15 residues. The DNA of the CDR3 is TGCGCCAGCAGCCAAGCTCTCTCCCTGGGGGAGACCCAGTACTTC. Translated, it gives CASSQALSLGETQYF.

CDR3 region: CASMGQGRTEPQHF. CDR3 DNA: TGTGCCAGCATGGGACAGGGCCGCACGGAGCCCCAGCATTTT. The rearrangement joins TRBV2 to TRBJ1-5; 9 bases agree with TRBD1. Looked up from germline, CDR1 is SNHLY and CDR2 is FYNNEI. The length of the CDR3 is 14 residues. J was trimmed by 8 bases and V by 7 bases; bases with no gene match: 9.

This clone was observed a handful of times. The J gene is TRBJ1-3, the V gene TRBV7-9, with D unclear. Germline CDR1 reads SEHNR; CDR2 reads FQNEAQ (reference sequence). This CDR3 is 15 amino acids long. V dropped 5 bases and J dropped 0 bases, with 11 bases sitting between them. CDR3 region: CASSRDGPSGNTIYF. CDR3 DNA sequence: TGTGCCAGCAGCCGAGACGGCCCCTCTGGAAACACCATATATTTT.

This clone was picked up one time. This chain joins TRBV7-9 and TRBJ2-7, with 9 bases that match TRBD2. The trim removed 3 bases at V and 5 bases at J, leaving 5 bases unmatched. The V gene's germline CDR1 is SEHNR and CDR2 FQNEAQ (reference sequence). There are 14 residues in the CDR3. The CDR3 protein is CASSLGTSNNEQYF. DNA of the CDR3: TGTGCCAGCAGCTTGGGGACTAGCAACAACGAGCAGTACTTC. Full variable domain (outside the CDR3, taken from reference TRBV7-9 and TRBJ2-7): DTGVSQNPRHKITKRGQNVTFRCDPISEHNRLYWYRQTLGQGPEFLTYFQNEAQLEKSRLLSDRFSAERPKGSFSTLEIQRTEQGDSAMYLCASSLGTSNNEQYFGPGTRLTVT.

The CDR3 protein is CASSEGVSSEKLFF. DNA for the CDR3: TGTGCCAGCAGTGAAGGGGTATCGAGTGAAAAACTGTTTTTT. The chain couples TRBV6-1 to TRBJ1-4; no clear D gene. The germline V gene encodes CDR1 MNHNS and CDR2 SASEGT. Trimming stripped 1 base from V and 7 bases from J, with 10 bases between. The CDR3 is 14 residues long.

This clone occurred once. The V and J genes are TRBV7-9 and TRBJ1-5; D gene unclear. Per germline, CDR1 SEHNR and CDR2 FQNEAQ (reference sequence). The CDR3 consists of 14 residues. V lost 4 bases, J lost 1 base, and 8 bases lay in between. For the CDR3, the DNA is TGTGCCAGCAGCTCCGCGGGAAGCAATCAGCCCCAGCATTTT. It encodes CASSSAGSNQPQHF.

This chain joins TRBV30 and TRBJ2-7; a weak D match, TRBD1 (5 bases). The V gene lost 0 bases and the J gene lost 0 bases, with 9 bases spanning the gap. CDR1 is GTSNPN, CDR2 SVGIG, per germline (reference sequence). The CDR3 runs 14 residues. CDR3 region: CAWSVSGISYEQYF. The CDR3 coding sequence is TGTGCCTGGAGTGTCTCAGGGATCTCCTACGAGCAGTACTTC.

The chain is built from TRBV4-3 and TRBJ2-1; perhaps D is TRBD1 or TRBD2 (5 bases each). V gave up 1 base and J gave up 9 bases, with 13 bases separating them. The CDR3 sequence is 14 residues long. Germline V gene lookup returns CDR1 LGHNA and CDR2 YSLEER. The DNA for the CDR3 is TGCGCCAGCAGCCAAGTTATGATTGGGGGTGAGCAGTTCTTC. Protein sequence: CASSQVMIGGEQFF.

This CDR3 is CASSQGAISYNEQFF. CDR3 coding DNA: TGCGCCAGCAGCCAAGGTGCTATCTCCTACAATGAGCAGTTCTTC. This rearrangement joins TRBV4-1 to TRBJ2-1; D is ambiguous. With 1 base removed from V and 0 bases from J, the gap between germline ends came to 7 bases. Germline CDR1 reads MGHRA; CDR2 reads YSYEKL. This CDR3 spans 15 amino acids.

The chain joins TRBV30 to TRBJ1-2; D is perhaps TRBD1 (6 bases). The germline V gene encodes CDR1 GTSNPN and CDR2 SVGIG (reference sequence). V was pared by 8 bases and J by 4 bases, with 17 bases between. The CDR3 sequence is 13 residues long. The CDR3 loop is CALGGGFGYGYTF. In DNA form, the CDR3 reads TGTGCCCTCGGAGGGGGGTTTGGCTATGGCTACACCTTC.

The chain employs TRBV29-1 and TRBJ1-5; perhaps TRBD1 as D (5 bases). Trimming cost V 7 bases and J 4 bases, with 17 bases left between them. The CDR3 is 14 residues long. Per the germline V gene, CDR1 is SQVTM and CDR2 is ANQGSEA. CDR3: CSARTGVGNQPQHF. The CDR3, as DNA: TGCAGCGCAAGAACAGGTGTGGGAAATCAGCCCCAGCATTTT.

The rearrangement joins TRBV19 to TRBJ1-6, with TRBD1 matching 7 bases. The CDR3 sequence is 14 residues long. Germline V gene sequence: CDR1 LNHDA, CDR2 SQIVND (reference sequence). Unmatched junction bases numbered 13, after V lost 10 bases and J lost 10 bases. CDR3 DNA: TGTGCCACCGGGACCGGGACAGTAAAATCACCCCTCCACTTT. It codes for CATGTGTVKSPLHF.

Here the CDR3 DNA reads TGTGCCAGCACCTGGGAGAGATCTAACTATGGCTACACCTTC. Its protein is CASTWERSNYGYTF. The chain uses TRBV5-5 and TRBJ1-2, with no clear D. The CDR3 runs to 14 residues. Germline CDR1 reads SGHKS; CDR2 reads YYEKEE (reference sequence). V shed 6 bases and J shed 0 bases, with 12 bases lying between them.

This clone occurred a few times. V gene TRBV6-5 combines with J gene TRBJ1-1; D is possibly TRBD1 (6 bases). Germline CDR1 and CDR2: MNHEY and SVGAGI. The CDR3 extends over 15 amino acids. V was trimmed by 0 bases and J by 1 base, leaving 9 bases between them. The DNA of the CDR3 is TGTGCCAGCAGTTACTCCCCGGGGGCGAACACTGAAGCTTTCTTT. Translated: CASSYSPGANTEAFF.

The rearrangement joins TRBV30 to TRBJ2-7; D may be TRBD1 (5 bases). Trimming stripped 2 bases from V and 6 bases from J, with 11 bases between. Germline lookup yields CDR1 GTSNPN and CDR2 SVGIG (reference sequence). This CDR3 spans 12 amino acids. CDR3 sequence (DNA): TGTGCCTGGAGTCCGGCAGGGCGCGAGCAGTACTTC. The encoded protein is CAWSPAGREQYF.

This chain joins TRBV5-1 and TRBJ2-7, with D possibly matching TRBD1 (6 bases). CDR1 SGHRS and CDR2 YFSETQ come from the germline V gene. V lost 0 bases and J lost 6, with 10 bases in between. The CDR3 has 13 residues. The DNA for the CDR3 is TGCGCCAGCAGCTTGGATGGGACAATCGAGCAGTACTTC. The encoded protein is CASSLDGTIEQYF.